The entry that follows covers one T cell receptor beta chain sequence. The data derive from a study of blood T cell repertoires in COVID-19. The table came from immunoSEQ multiplex PCR; TCRdb's copy has only in-frame clones and leaves some out. The sample yields approximately 440,000 clones, around 91% seen once. The CDR3 runs to 14 residues. Trimming stripped 4 bases from V and 4 bases from J, with 14 bases between. Germline CDR1 reads LGHDT; CDR2 reads YNNKEL (reference sequence). Source material: PBMCs or T cells enriched from blood (not recorded which). The rearrangement links TRBV3-1 (or the pseudogene TRBV3-2) to TRBJ2-7; D unresolved. The TCR originated in a man younger than 35 who had recovered from COVID-19. The DNA for the CDR3 is TGTGCCAGCAGCCCTGGTAGCCCGACTTACGAGCAGTACTTC. It yields the protein CASSPGSPTYEQYF.